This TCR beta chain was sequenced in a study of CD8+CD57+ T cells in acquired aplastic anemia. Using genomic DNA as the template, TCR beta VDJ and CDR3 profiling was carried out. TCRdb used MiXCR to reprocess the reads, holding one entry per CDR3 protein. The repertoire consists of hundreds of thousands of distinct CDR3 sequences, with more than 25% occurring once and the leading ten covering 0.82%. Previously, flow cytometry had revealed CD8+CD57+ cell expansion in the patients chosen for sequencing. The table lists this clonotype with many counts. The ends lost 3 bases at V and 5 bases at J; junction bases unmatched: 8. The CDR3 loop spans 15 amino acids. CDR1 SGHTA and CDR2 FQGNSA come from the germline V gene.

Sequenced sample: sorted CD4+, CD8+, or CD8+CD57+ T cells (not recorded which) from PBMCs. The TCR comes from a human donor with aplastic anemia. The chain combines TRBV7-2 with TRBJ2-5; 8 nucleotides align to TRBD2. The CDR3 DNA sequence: TGTGCCAGCAGCTTTCGGCGAGCGGGGGTTGAGACCCAGTACTTC. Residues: CASSFRRAGVETQYF.